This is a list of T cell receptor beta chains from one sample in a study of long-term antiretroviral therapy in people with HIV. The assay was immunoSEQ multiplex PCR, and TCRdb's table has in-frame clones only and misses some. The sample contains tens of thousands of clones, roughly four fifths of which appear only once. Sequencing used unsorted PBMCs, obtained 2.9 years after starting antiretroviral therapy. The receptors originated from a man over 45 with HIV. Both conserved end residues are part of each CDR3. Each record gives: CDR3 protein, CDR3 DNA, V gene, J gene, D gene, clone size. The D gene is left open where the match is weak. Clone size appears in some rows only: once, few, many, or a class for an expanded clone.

CDR3aa: CASSDRPNTEAFF
CDR3nt: TGTGCCAGTAGCGACAGACCGAACACTGAAGCTTTCTTT
v_gene: TRBV19
j_gene: TRBJ1-1
d_gene: -
abundance: -

CDR3aa: CASSLLQGSNQPQHF
CDR3nt: TGTGCCAGCAGCTTATTACAGGGAAGCAATCAGCCCCAGCATTTT
v_gene: TRBV7-8
j_gene: TRBJ1-5
d_gene: -
abundance: -

CDR3aa: CAWSVHYGYTF
CDR3nt: TGTGCCTGGAGTGTACACTATGGCTACACCTTC
v_gene: TRBV30
j_gene: TRBJ1-2
d_gene: -
abundance: -

CDR3aa: CSTPSGGRSYNEQFF
CDR3nt: TGCAGCACCCCTAGCGGGGGTCGCTCCTACAATGAGCAGTTCTTC
v_gene: TRBV29-1
j_gene: TRBJ2-1
d_gene: TRBD2
abundance: -

CDR3aa: CASSFWGTGMNTEAFF
CDR3nt: TGTGCCAGCAGCTTTTGGGGGACAGGGATGAACACTGAAGCTTTCTTT
v_gene: TRBV7-8
j_gene: TRBJ1-1
d_gene: TRBD1
abundance: -

CDR3aa: CASSLGSTYEQYF
CDR3nt: TGTGCCAGCAGCTTAGGGTCAACGTACGAGCAGTACTTC
v_gene: TRBV7-9
j_gene: TRBJ2-7
d_gene: -
abundance: -

CDR3aa: CASSLTLTDYYGYTF
CDR3nt: TGTGCCAGCAGTTTAACCTTGACGGACTACTATGGCTACACCTTC
v_gene: TRBV27
j_gene: TRBJ1-2
d_gene: -
abundance: once

CDR3aa: CASSLDHSSYNEQFF
CDR3nt: TGTGCCAGCAGCTTGGACCACAGCTCCTACAATGAGCAGTTCTTC
v_gene: TRBV12-1
j_gene: TRBJ2-1
d_gene: -
abundance: -

CDR3aa: CASRRPAKNYGYTF
CDR3nt: TGTGCCAGCCGTCGGCCAGCCAAGAACTATGGCTACACCTTC
v_gene: TRBV7-2
j_gene: TRBJ1-2
d_gene: -
abundance: few

CDR3aa: CASSVRGSSGNTIYF
CDR3nt: TGTGCCAGCAGCGTGAGGGGGTCATCTGGAAACACCATATATTTT
v_gene: TRBV9
j_gene: TRBJ1-3
d_gene: -
abundance: -

CDR3aa: CASSSRTGAGNTIYF
CDR3nt: TGTGCCAGCAGCTCCCGGACAGGGGCTGGAAACACCATATATTTT
v_gene: TRBV7-9
j_gene: TRBJ1-3
d_gene: TRBD1
abundance: -

CDR3aa: CASSLRLGQRETQYF
CDR3nt: TGTGCCAGCAGCTTGCGATTAGGTCAAAGAGAGACCCAGTACTTC
v_gene: TRBV5-4
j_gene: TRBJ2-5
d_gene: -
abundance: -

CDR3aa: CASSLDRSSGANTGELFF
CDR3nt: TGTGCCAGCAGCTTGGATCGGTCAAGCGGGGCTAACACCGGGGAGCTGTTTTTT
v_gene: TRBV5-4
j_gene: TRBJ2-2
d_gene: TRBD2
abundance: -

CDR3aa: CASSHSQRGAYSGANVLTF
CDR3nt: TGTGCCAGCAGCCACTCCCAGCGGGGGGCCTACTCTGGGGCCAACGTCCTGACTTTC
v_gene: TRBV28
j_gene: TRBJ2-6
d_gene: TRBD2
abundance: -

CDR3aa: CASSIYRPSGANVLTF
CDR3nt: TGTGCCAGCAGCATTTACAGGCCCTCTGGGGCCAACGTCCTGACTTTC
v_gene: TRBV27
j_gene: TRBJ2-6
d_gene: -
abundance: -

CDR3aa: CASSWGGSSNEKLFF
CDR3nt: TGTGCCAGCAGTTGGGGGGGCAGTTCTAATGAAAAACTGTTTTTT
v_gene: TRBV28
j_gene: TRBJ1-4
d_gene: -
abundance: -

CDR3aa: CASSPQGDSYGYTF
CDR3nt: TGCGCCAGCAGCCCGCAAGGGGATAGCTATGGCTACACCTTC
v_gene: TRBV5-1
j_gene: TRBJ1-2
d_gene: -
abundance: -

CDR3aa: CASRSRDSYTEAFF
CDR3nt: TGTGCCAGCAGGAGCCGGGACAGTTACACTGAAGCTTTCTTT
v_gene: TRBV6-6
j_gene: TRBJ1-1
d_gene: TRBD1
abundance: -

CDR3aa: CASSLEVGRGPSYEQYF
CDR3nt: TGTGCCAGCAGCTTAGAAGTAGGCAGGGGGCCCTCCTACGAGCAGTACTTC
v_gene: TRBV11-2
j_gene: TRBJ2-7
d_gene: TRBD1
abundance: -

CDR3aa: CASSAGPGGQPQHF
CDR3nt: TGTGCCAGCAGCGCCGGACCCGGGGGTCAGCCCCAGCATTTT
v_gene: TRBV9
j_gene: TRBJ1-5
d_gene: -
abundance: -

CDR3aa: CASSLRTGGRRTEAFF
CDR3nt: TGTGCCAGCAGTCTAAGGACAGGGGGCAGGCGTACTGAAGCTTTCTTT
v_gene: TRBV28
j_gene: TRBJ1-1
d_gene: TRBD1
abundance: -

CDR3aa: CASSGGNTIYF
CDR3nt: TGTGCCAGCAGTGGGGGAAACACCATATATTTT
v_gene: TRBV2
j_gene: TRBJ1-3
d_gene: -
abundance: few

CDR3aa: CASSWGTGNQPQHF
CDR3nt: TGTGCCAGCAGTTGGGGGACAGGCAATCAGCCCCAGCATTTT
v_gene: TRBV6-1
j_gene: TRBJ1-5
d_gene: TRBD1
abundance: -

CDR3aa: CASSYRDTAEAFF
CDR3nt: TGTGCCAGCAGCTACAGGGATACGGCTGAAGCTTTCTTT
v_gene: TRBV7-8
j_gene: TRBJ1-1
d_gene: -
abundance: once

CDR3aa: CAWSVPGGQDNEQFF
CDR3nt: TGTGCCTGGAGTGTACCCGGGGGGCAAGACAATGAGCAGTTCTTC
v_gene: TRBV30
j_gene: TRBJ2-1
d_gene: -
abundance: -

CDR3aa: CASSITVSDTQYF
CDR3nt: TGTGCCAGTAGTATAACGGTTTCCGATACGCAGTATTTT
v_gene: TRBV19
j_gene: TRBJ2-3
d_gene: -
abundance: -

CDR3aa: CASSSLRFMNTEAFF
CDR3nt: TGTGCCAGCAGCTCTTTAAGGTTCATGAACACTGAAGCTTTCTTT
v_gene: TRBV5-6
j_gene: TRBJ1-1
d_gene: -
abundance: -

CDR3aa: CASSSAGQLETQYF
CDR3nt: TGTGCCAGCAGCTCTGCGGGACAGCTGGAGACCCAGTACTTC
v_gene: TRBV7-8
j_gene: TRBJ2-5
d_gene: -
abundance: -

CDR3aa: CASMRTGNTEAFF
CDR3nt: TGTGCCAGTATGAGGACGGGGAACACTGAAGCTTTCTTT
v_gene: TRBV7-9
j_gene: TRBJ1-1
d_gene: -
abundance: -

CDR3aa: CASSPAGGAGTEAFF
CDR3nt: TGTGCCAGCAGCCCCGCGGGGGGGGCGGGAACTGAAGCTTTCTTT
v_gene: TRBV7-9
j_gene: TRBJ1-1
d_gene: -
abundance: -

CDR3aa: CASSQEQTGLINEKLFF
CDR3nt: TGCGCCAGCAGCCAAGAGCAGACAGGGCTAATAAATGAAAAACTGTTTTTT
v_gene: TRBV4-3
j_gene: TRBJ1-4
d_gene: TRBD1
abundance: -

CDR3aa: CASSLGQGPQYEQYF
CDR3nt: TGTGCCAGCAGCTTAGGACAGGGCCCCCAGTACGAGCAGTACTTC
v_gene: TRBV7-3
j_gene: TRBJ2-7
d_gene: TRBD1
abundance: -

CDR3aa: CASVGGDYYNEQFF
CDR3nt: TGTGCCAGTGTCGGCGGGGACTACTACAATGAGCAGTTCTTC
v_gene: TRBV19
j_gene: TRBJ2-1
d_gene: TRBD2
abundance: once

CDR3aa: CATSRDLSGQGTPTDTQYF
CDR3nt: TGTGCCACCAGCAGAGATCTTTCGGGACAGGGGACACCCACAGATACGCAGTATTTT
v_gene: TRBV15
j_gene: TRBJ2-3
d_gene: TRBD1
abundance: -

CDR3aa: CASSLGGASGELFF
CDR3nt: TGTGCCAGCAGCTTAGGAGGGGCGAGCGGGGAGCTGTTTTTT
v_gene: TRBV7-3
j_gene: TRBJ2-2
d_gene: -
abundance: -

CDR3aa: CASSFPETGSHQPQHF
CDR3nt: TGTGCCAGCAGTTTCCCAGAGACAGGATCCCATCAGCCCCAGCATTTT
v_gene: TRBV28
j_gene: TRBJ1-5
d_gene: -
abundance: -

CDR3aa: CASSSRGGTGGTTEAFF
CDR3nt: TGTGCCAGCAGCTCTCGAGGGGGGACAGGGGGGACCACTGAAGCTTTCTTT
v_gene: TRBV7-2
j_gene: TRBJ1-1
d_gene: TRBD1
abundance: -

CDR3aa: CASSPDLAGLSTDTQYF
CDR3nt: TGTGCCAGCTCACCAGATCTAGCGGGGCTTAGCACAGATACGCAGTATTTT
v_gene: TRBV18
j_gene: TRBJ2-3
d_gene: TRBD2
abundance: -

CDR3aa: CASSVGGTAIQETQYF
CDR3nt: TGTGCCAGCAGCGTAGGGGGGACAGCAATTCAAGAGACCCAGTACTTC
v_gene: TRBV9
j_gene: TRBJ2-5
d_gene: TRBD1
abundance: -

CDR3aa: CASSVGDSYEQYF
CDR3nt: TGTGCCAGCAGCGTAGGGGATTCGTACGAGCAGTACTTC
v_gene: TRBV9
j_gene: TRBJ2-7
d_gene: -
abundance: -

CDR3aa: CASVGRGRNTGELFF
CDR3nt: TGTGCCAGCGTAGGTCGGGGTCGGAACACCGGGGAGCTGTTTTTT
v_gene: TRBV2
j_gene: TRBJ2-2
d_gene: -
abundance: -

CDR3aa: CASSLAGANTGELFF
CDR3nt: TGTGCCAGCAGCTTAGCAGGGGCGAACACCGGGGAGCTGTTTTTT
v_gene: TRBV11-2
j_gene: TRBJ2-2
d_gene: -
abundance: -

CDR3aa: CASSFSGESYAGTYNEQFF
CDR3nt: TGTGCCAGCAGTTTTAGCGGGGAGTCGTACGCAGGGACCTACAATGAGCAGTTCTTC
v_gene: TRBV28
j_gene: TRBJ2-1
d_gene: TRBD2
abundance: -

CDR3aa: CASRQGQGYGYTF
CDR3nt: TGTGCCAGCAGACAAGGACAGGGCTATGGCTACACCTTC
v_gene: TRBV7-9
j_gene: TRBJ1-2
d_gene: TRBD1
abundance: -

CDR3aa: CASSSPTLRNYGYTF
CDR3nt: TGTGCCAGCAGTTCCCCGACACTCCGTAACTATGGCTACACCTTC
v_gene: TRBV28
j_gene: TRBJ1-2
d_gene: -
abundance: -

CDR3aa: CASSRGGSNEKLFF
CDR3nt: TGTGCCAGCAGTAGAGGGGGCAGTAATGAAAAACTGTTTTTT
v_gene: TRBV27
j_gene: TRBJ1-4
d_gene: TRBD1
abundance: -

CDR3aa: CASIQGVYGEAFF
CDR3nt: TGTGCCAGCATCCAGGGGGTATATGGTGAAGCTTTCTTT
v_gene: TRBV7-9
j_gene: TRBJ1-1
d_gene: TRBD1
abundance: once